The clone carrying this TCR beta chain was counted a few times. Antigen specificity is unknown. The data derive from a study of tissue T cells after allogeneic stem cell transplantation. Whole-study findings and limits: Sampling depth was limited, and the cohort was small and clinically varied. Anatomically similar tissues had similar TCR repertoires within each patient. Motif-based clustering found tissue-specific repertoire signatures shared across patients, though few clones were shared.

The CDR3 spans 16 residues. Between the trimmed V and J ends, which lost 5 bases and 4 bases, there was a span of 20 bases. From germline, CDR1 is SGHVS and CDR2 FQNEAQ. Sequencing used immunoSEQ multiplex PCR; TCRdb keeps in-frame clones, though not all of them. Here the sample spans under 6,500 clones, around 78% being singletons. The starting material was blood, obtained before transplantation. The chain is built from TRBV7-8 and TRBJ1-2; D not resolved. The clonotype was recovered from a man aged 40-75 years who later had graft-versus-host disease after an allogeneic stem cell transplant. The CDR3 nucleotides read TGTGCCAGCAGCGCATTTACGGCAGGTAAACGCTATGGCTACACCTTC. This codes for CASSAFTAGKRYGYTF. Supplemented by reference TRBV7-8 and TRBJ1-2, the full variable domain reads GAGVSQSPRYKVAKRGQDVALRCDPISGHVSLFWYQQALGQGPEFLTYFQNEAQLDKSGLPSDRFFAERPEGSVSTLKIQRTQQEDSAVYLCASSAFTAGKRYGYTFGSGTRLTVV.